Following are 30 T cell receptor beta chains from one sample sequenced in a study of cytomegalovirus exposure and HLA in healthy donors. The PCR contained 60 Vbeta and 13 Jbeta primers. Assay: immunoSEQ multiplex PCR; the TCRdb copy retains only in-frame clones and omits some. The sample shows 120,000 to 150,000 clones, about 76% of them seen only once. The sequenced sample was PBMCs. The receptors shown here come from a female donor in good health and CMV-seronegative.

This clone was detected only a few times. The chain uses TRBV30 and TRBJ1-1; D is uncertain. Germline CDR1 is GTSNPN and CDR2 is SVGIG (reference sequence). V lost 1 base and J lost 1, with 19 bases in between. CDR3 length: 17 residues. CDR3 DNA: TGTGCCTGGAGTGGTTACCGGGGATGGACGGAGAACACTGAAGCTTTCTTT. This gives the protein CAWSGYRGWTENTEAFF.

The CDR3 protein is CASSFLKDTQYF. The CDR3 coding sequence is TGTGCCAGCAGTTTCTTAAAAGATACGCAGTATTTT. The chain has TRBV28 and TRBJ2-3; D gene unclear. The V gene's germline CDR1 is MDHEN and CDR2 SYDVKM. This CDR3 region has 12 residues. Trimming removed 3 bases at V and 5 bases at J, with 6 bases between.

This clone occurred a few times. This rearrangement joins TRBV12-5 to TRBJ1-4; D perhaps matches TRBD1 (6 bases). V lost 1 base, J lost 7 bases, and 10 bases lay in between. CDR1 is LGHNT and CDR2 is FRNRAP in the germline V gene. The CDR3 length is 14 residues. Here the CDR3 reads CASGLDRAGEKLFF. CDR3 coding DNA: TGTGCTAGTGGTTTGGACAGGGCGGGTGAAAAACTGTTTTTT.

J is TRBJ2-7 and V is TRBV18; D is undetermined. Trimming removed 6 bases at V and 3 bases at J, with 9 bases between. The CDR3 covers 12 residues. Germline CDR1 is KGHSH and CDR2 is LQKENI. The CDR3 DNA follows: TGTGCCAGCTCCCCGGGTGACTACGAGCAGTACTTC. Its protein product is CASSPGDYEQYF.

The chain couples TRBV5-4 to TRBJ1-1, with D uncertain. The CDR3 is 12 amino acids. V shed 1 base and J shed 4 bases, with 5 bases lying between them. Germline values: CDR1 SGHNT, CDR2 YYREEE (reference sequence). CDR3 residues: CASSLRPTEAFF. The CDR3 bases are TGTGCCAGCAGCTTGCGTCCCACTGAAGCTTTCTTT.

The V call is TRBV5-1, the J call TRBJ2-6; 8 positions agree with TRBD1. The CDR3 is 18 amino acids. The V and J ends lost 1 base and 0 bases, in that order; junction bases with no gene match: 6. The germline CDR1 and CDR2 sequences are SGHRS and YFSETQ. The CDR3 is CASSLKTGDSSGANVLTF. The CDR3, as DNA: TGCGCCAGCAGCTTGAAGACAGGGGACAGCTCTGGGGCCAACGTCCTGACTTTC.

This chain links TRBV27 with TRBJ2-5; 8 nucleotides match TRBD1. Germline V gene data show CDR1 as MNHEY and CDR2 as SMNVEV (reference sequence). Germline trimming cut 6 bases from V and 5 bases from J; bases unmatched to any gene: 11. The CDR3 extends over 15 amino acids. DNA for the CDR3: TGTGCCAGCAGCCCAATCGACAGGGGCATGGAGACCCAGTACTTC. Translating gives CASSPIDRGMETQYF.

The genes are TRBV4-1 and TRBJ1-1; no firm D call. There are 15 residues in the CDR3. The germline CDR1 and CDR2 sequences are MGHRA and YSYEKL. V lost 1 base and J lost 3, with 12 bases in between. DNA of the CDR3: TGCGCCAGCAGCCAAGCCCCGTCTAGAGACACTGAAGCTTTCTTT. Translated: CASSQAPSRDTEAFF.

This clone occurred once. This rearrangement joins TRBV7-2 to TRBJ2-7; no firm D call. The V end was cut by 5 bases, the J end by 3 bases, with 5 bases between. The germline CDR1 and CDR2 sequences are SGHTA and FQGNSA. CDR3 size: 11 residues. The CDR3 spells CASSPNYEQYF. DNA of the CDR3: TGTGCCAGCAGCCCCAACTACGAGCAGTACTTC.

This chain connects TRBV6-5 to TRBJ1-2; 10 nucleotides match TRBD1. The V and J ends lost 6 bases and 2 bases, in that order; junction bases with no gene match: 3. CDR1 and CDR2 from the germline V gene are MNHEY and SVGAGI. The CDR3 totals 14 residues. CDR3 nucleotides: TGTGCCAGCAGGGAGACAGGGGGCAACTATGGCTACACCTTC. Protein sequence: CASRETGGNYGYTF.

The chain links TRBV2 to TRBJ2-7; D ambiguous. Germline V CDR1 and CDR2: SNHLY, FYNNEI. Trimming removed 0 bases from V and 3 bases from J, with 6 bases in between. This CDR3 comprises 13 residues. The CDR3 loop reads CASSEANSYEQYF. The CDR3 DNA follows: TGTGCCAGCAGTGAAGCGAACAGCTACGAGCAGTACTTC.

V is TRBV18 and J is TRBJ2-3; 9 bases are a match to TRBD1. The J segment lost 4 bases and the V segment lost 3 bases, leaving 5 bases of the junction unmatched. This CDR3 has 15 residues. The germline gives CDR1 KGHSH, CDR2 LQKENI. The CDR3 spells CASSPRDRVADTQYF. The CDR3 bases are TGTGCCAGCTCACCTCGGGACAGGGTGGCAGATACGCAGTATTTT.

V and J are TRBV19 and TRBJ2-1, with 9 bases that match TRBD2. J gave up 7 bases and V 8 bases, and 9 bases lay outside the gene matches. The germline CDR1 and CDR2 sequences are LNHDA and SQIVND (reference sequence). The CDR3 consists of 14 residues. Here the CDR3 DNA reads TGTGCCAGTCAAGCGGGGACTAGCACAAATGAGCAGTTCTTC. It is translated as CASQAGTSTNEQFF.

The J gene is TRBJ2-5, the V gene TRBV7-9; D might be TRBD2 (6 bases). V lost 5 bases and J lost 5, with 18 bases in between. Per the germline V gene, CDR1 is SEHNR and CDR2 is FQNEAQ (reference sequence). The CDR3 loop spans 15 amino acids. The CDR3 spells CASSIGRRGGETQYF. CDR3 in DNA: TGTGCCAGCAGCATCGGTCGGAGGGGTGGGGAGACCCAGTACTTC.

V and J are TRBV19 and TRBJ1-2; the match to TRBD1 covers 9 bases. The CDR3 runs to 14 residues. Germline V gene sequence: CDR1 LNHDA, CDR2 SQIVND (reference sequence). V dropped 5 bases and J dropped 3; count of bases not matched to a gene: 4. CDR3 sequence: CASSQTGGYYGYTF. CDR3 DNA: TGTGCCAGTAGTCAAACAGGGGGCTACTATGGCTACACCTTC.

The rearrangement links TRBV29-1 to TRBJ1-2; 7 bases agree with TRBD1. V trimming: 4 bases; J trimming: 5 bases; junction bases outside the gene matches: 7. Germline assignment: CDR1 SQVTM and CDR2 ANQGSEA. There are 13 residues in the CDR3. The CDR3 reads CSVASGQDYGYTF. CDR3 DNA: TGCAGCGTTGCCTCCGGACAGGATTATGGCTACACCTTC.

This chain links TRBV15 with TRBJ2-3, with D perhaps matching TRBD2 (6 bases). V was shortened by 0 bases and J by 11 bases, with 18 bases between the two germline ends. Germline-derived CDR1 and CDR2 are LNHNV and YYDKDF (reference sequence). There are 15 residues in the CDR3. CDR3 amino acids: CATSRELDTGSEQYF. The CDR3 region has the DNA TGTGCCACCAGCAGAGAGCTAGATACCGGGAGTGAGCAGTATTTT.

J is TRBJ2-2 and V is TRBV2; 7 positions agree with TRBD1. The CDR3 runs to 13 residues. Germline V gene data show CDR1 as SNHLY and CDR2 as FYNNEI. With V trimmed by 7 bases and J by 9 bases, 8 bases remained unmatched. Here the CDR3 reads CASTLGTAWELFF. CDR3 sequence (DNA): TGTGCCAGCACCCTGGGGACAGCTTGGGAGCTGTTTTTT.

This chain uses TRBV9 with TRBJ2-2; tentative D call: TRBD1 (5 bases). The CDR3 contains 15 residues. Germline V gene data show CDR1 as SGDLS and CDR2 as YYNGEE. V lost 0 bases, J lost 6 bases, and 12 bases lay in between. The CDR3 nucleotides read TGTGCCAGCAGCGTAGGTGGACATACGGCCGGGGAGCTGTTTTTT. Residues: CASSVGGHTAGELFF.

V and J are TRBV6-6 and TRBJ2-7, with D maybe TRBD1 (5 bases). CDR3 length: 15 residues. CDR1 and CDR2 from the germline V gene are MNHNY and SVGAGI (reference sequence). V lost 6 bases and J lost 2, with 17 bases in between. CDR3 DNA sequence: TGTGCCAGCAGCCGCCCTACAGGTCCCGCCTACGAGCAGTACTTC. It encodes CASSRPTGPAYEQYF.

This CDR3 reads CASSLIPSTDTQYF. CDR3 DNA: TGTGCCAGCAGTTTAATCCCTAGCACAGATACGCAGTATTTT. V and J are TRBV6-6 and TRBJ2-3, with unresolved D. There are 14 residues in the CDR3. Trimming pared 4 bases from V and 0 bases from J, leaving 8 bases between. Germline CDR1 reads MNHNY; CDR2 reads SVGAGI (reference sequence).

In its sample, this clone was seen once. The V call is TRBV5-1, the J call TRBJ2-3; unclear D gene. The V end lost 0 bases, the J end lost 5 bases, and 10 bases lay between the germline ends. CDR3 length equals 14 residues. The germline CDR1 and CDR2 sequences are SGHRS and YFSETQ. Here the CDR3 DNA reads TGCGCCAGCAGCTTGGGGAGAACGGGAGATACGCAGTATTTT. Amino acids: CASSLGRTGDTQYF. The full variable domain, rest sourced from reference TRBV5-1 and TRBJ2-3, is KAGVTQTPRYLIKTRGQQVTLSCSPISGHRSVSWYQQTPGQGLQFLFEYFSETQRNKGNFPGRFSGRQFSNSRSEMNVSTLELGDSALYLCASSLGRTGDTQYFGPGTRLTVL.

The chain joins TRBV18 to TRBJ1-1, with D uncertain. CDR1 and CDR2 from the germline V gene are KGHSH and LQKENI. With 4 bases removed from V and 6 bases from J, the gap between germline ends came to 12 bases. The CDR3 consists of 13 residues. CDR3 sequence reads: CASSQGVGAEAFF. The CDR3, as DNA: TGTGCCAGCTCACAGGGAGTTGGGGCTGAAGCTTTCTTT.

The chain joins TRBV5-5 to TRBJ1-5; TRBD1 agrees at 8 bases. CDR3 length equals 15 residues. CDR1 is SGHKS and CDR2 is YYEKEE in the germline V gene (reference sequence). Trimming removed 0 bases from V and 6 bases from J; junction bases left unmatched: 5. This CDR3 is CASSLGTGLTQPQHF. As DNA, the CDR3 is TGTGCCAGCAGCTTGGGGACAGGGTTGACTCAGCCCCAGCATTTT.

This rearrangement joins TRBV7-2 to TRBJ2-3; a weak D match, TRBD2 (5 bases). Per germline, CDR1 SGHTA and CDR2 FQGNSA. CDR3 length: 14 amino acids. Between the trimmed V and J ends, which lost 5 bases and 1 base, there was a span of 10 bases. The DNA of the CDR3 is TGTGCCAGCAGCGTCGAGGGTCGCACAGATACGCAGTATTTT. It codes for CASSVEGRTDTQYF.

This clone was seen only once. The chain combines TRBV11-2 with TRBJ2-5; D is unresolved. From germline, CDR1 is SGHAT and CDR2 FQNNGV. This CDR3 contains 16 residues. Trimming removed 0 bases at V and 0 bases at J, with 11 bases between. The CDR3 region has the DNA TGTGCCAGCAGCTTAGACGAACAGTGGCACCAAGAGACCCAGTACTTC. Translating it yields CASSLDEQWHQETQYF.

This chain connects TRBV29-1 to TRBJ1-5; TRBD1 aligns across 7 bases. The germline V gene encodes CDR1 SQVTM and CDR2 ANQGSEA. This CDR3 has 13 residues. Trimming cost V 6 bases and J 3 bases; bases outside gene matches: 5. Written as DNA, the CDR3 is TGCAGCGTGAGACAGGGCTCCAATCAGCCCCAGCATTTT. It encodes CSVRQGSNQPQHF.

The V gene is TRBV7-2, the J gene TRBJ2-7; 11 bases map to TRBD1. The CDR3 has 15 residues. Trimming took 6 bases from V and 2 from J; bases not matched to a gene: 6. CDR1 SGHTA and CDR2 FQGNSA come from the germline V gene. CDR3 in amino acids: CASSWAGQGAYEQYF. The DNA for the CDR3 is TGTGCCAGCAGTTGGGCGGGACAGGGGGCCTACGAGCAGTACTTC.

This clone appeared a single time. Written as DNA, the CDR3 is TGTGCCAGCACCCTACGAGTCAGGGGGCATGGCTACACCTTC. Protein product: CASTLRVRGHGYTF. V usage is TRBV28 and J usage is TRBJ1-2; TRBD1 matches at 8 bases. The germline gives CDR1 MDHEN, CDR2 SYDVKM. The CDR3 covers 14 residues. V gave up 7 bases and J gave up 6 bases; unmatched junction bases: 10.

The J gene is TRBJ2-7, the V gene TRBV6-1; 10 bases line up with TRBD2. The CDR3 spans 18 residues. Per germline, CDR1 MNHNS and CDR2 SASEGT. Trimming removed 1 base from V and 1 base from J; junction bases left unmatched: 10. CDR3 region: CASSEGKAGGPKSYEQYF. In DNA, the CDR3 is TGTGCCAGCAGTGAAGGGAAAGCGGGAGGGCCGAAGTCCTACGAGCAGTACTTC.